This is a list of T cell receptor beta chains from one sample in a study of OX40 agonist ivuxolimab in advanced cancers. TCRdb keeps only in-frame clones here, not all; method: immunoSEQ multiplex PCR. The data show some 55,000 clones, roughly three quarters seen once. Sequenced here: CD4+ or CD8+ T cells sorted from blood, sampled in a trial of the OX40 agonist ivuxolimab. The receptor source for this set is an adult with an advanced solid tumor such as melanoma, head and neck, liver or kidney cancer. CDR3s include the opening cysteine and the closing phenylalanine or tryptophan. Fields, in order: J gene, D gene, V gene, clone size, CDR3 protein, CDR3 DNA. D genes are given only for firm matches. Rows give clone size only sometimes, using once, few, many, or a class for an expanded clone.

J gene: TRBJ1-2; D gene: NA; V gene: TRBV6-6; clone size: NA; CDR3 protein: CASSYSPSGGYTF; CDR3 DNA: TGTGCCAGCAGTTACTCCCCGTCCGGGGGCTACACCTTC
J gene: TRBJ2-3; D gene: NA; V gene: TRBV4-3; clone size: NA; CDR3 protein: CASSQELADTQYF; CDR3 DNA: TGCGCCAGCAGCCAAGAACTAGCAGATACGCAGTATTTT
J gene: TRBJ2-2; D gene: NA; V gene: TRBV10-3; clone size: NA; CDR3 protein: CAIRGQATNTGELFF; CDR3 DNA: TGTGCCATCAGGGGACAAGCAACGAACACCGGGGAGCTGTTTTTT
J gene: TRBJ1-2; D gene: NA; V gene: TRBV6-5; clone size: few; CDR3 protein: CASNGGNYGYTF; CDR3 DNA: TGTGCCAGCAACGGGGGGAACTATGGCTACACCTTC
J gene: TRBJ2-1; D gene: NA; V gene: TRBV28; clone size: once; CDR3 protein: CASTVMPNTYNEQFF; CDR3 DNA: TGTGCCAGCACGGTCATGCCCAACACCTACAATGAGCAGTTCTTC
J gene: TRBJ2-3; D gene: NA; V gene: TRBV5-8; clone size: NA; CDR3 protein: CASSLGLSRDGTDTQYF; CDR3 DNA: TGTGCCAGCAGCTTGGGACTCTCAAGGGATGGGACAGATACGCAGTATTTT
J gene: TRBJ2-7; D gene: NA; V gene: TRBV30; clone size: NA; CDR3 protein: CAWSGVAGNYEQYF; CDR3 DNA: TGTGCCTGGAGTGGGGTCGCCGGGAACTACGAGCAGTACTTC
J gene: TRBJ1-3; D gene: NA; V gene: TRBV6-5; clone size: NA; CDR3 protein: CASSSTVVGGNTIYF; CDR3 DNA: TGTGCCAGCAGTTCGACGGTGGTAGGTGGAAACACCATATATTTT
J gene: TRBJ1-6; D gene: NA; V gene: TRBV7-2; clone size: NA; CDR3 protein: CASSRSGHRSSYNSPLHF; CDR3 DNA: TGTGCCAGCAGCCGATCGGGACACCGGAGCTCCTATAATTCACCCCTCCACTTT
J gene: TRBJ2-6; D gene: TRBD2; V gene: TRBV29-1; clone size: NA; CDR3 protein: CSGGGGFSSGANVLTF; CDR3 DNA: TGCAGCGGCGGGGGGGGTTTCAGCTCTGGGGCCAACGTCCTGACTTTC
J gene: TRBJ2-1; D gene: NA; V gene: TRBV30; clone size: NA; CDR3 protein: CAWRRTAEQFF; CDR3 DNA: TGTGCCTGGCGCCGGACAGCCGAGCAGTTCTTC
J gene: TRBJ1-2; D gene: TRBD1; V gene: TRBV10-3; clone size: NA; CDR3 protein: CAISDFMGQGTYGYTF; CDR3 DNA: TGTGCCATCAGTGACTTTATGGGACAGGGGACCTATGGCTACACCTTC
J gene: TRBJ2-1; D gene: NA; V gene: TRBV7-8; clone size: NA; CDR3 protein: CASSPLVLNEQFF; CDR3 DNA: TGTGCCAGCAGCCCACTGGTTTTGAATGAGCAGTTCTTC
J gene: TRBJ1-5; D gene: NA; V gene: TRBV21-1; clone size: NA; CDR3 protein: CASSKAGGYSNQPQHF; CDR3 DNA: TGTGCCAGCAGCAAAGCCGGCGGCTATAGCAATCAGCCCCAGCATTTT
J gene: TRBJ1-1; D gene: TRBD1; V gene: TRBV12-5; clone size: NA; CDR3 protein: CASGLDRQGANTEAFF; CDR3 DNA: TGTGCTAGTGGTTTGGACCGACAGGGGGCGAATACTGAAGCTTTCTTT
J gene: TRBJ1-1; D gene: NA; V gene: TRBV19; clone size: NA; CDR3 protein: CASSQQSNTEAFF; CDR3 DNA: TGTGCCAGTAGCCAACAGTCGAACACTGAAGCTTTCTTT
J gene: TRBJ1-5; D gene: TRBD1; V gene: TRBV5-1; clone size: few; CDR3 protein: CASSLGTGVSNQPQHF; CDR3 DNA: TGCGCCAGCAGCTTAGGGACAGGTGTTAGCAATCAGCCCCAGCATTTT
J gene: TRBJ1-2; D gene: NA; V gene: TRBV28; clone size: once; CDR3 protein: CASSLYGKGSDGYTF; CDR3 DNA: TGTGCCAGCAGTTTATACGGCAAAGGGAGCGATGGCTACACCTTC
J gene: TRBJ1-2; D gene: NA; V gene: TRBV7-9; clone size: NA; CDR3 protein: CASSLESRGGGYTF; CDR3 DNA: TGTGCCAGCAGCTTAGAATCGAGGGGTGGTGGCTACACCTTC
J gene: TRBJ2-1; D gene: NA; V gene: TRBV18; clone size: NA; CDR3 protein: CASSPGWGGAINEQFF; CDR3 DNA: TGTGCCAGCTCACCTGGCTGGGGGGGGGCGATCAATGAGCAGTTCTTC
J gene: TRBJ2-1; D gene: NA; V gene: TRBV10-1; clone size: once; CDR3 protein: CASSESLGSTDNEQFF; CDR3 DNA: TGCGCCAGCAGTGAGTCGCTCGGGAGTACTGACAATGAGCAGTTCTTC
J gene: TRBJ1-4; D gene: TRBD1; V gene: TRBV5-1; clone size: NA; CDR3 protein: CASSLTGTADEKLFF; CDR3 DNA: TGCGCCAGCAGCCTCACCGGGACAGCAGATGAAAAACTGTTTTTT
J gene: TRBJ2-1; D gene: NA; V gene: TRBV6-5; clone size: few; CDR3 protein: CASSSGALYNEQFF; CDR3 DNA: TGTGCCAGCAGCTCGGGGGCCCTCTACAATGAGCAGTTCTTC
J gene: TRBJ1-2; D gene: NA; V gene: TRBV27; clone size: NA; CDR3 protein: CASSHSGGTSYGYTF; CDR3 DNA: TGTGCCAGCAGTCACAGCGGAGGAACAAGCTATGGCTACACCTTC
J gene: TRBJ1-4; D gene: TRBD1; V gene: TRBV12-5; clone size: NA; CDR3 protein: CASGPGTGLHEKLFF; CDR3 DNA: TGTGCTAGTGGACCCGGGACAGGGCTTCACGAAAAACTGTTTTTT
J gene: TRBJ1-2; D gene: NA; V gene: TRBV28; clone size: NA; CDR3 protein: CASSPPTMIGYGYTF; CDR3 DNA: TGTGCCAGCAGTCCTCCCACCATGATCGGCTATGGCTACACCTTC
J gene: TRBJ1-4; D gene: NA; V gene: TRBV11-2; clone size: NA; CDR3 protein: CASSKTLSAGLFF; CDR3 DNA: TGTGCCAGCAGCAAAACCCTGAGTGCAGGGCTGTTTTTT
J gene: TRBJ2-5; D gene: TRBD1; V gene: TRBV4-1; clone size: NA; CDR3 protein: CASSQERTGGKETQYF; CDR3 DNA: TGCGCCAGCAGCCAAGAACGGACAGGGGGCAAAGAGACCCAGTACTTC
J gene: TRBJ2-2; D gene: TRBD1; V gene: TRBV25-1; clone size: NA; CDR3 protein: CASSELGRGQDTGELFF; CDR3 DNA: TGTGCCAGCAGTGAATTGGGAAGGGGGCAGGACACCGGGGAGCTGTTTTTT
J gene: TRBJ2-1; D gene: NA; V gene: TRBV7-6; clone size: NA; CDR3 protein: CASSASRNEQFF; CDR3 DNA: TGTGCCAGCAGCGCGAGTAGGAATGAGCAGTTCTTC
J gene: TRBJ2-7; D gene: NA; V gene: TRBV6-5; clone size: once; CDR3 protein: CASSPSNEQYF; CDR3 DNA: TGTGCCAGCAGCCCCTCAAACGAGCAGTACTTC
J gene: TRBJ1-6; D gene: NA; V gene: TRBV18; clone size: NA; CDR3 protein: CASSAGDSNSPLHF; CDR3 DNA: TGTGCCAGCTCAGCAGGGGACTCTAATTCACCCCTCCACTTT
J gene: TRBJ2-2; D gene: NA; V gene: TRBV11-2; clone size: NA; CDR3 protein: CASSVMLTNTGELFF; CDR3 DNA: TGTGCCAGCAGCGTTATGTTGACGAACACCGGGGAGCTGTTTTTT
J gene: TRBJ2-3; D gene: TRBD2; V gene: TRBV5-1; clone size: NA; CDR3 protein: CASSLVSGGVDTQYF; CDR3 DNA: TGCGCCAGCAGCCTGGTTAGCGGGGGGGTGGATACGCAGTATTTT
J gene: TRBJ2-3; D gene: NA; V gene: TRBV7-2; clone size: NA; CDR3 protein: CASSVWGATDTQYF; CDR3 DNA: TGTGCCAGCAGCGTTTGGGGGGCAACAGATACGCAGTATTTT
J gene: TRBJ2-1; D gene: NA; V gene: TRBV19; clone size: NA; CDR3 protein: CASSIGANGEQFF; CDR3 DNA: TGTGCCAGTAGTATCGGGGCGAACGGTGAGCAGTTCTTC
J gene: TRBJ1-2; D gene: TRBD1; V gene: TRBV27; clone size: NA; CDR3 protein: CASSLVRGDYGYTF; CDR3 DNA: TGTGCCAGCAGTTTAGTCAGGGGGGACTATGGCTACACCTTC
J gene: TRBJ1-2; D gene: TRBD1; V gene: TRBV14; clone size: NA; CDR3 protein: CASSPPRPQGAGGYTF; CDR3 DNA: TGTGCCAGCAGCCCCCCGCGGCCGCAGGGGGCGGGTGGCTACACCTTC
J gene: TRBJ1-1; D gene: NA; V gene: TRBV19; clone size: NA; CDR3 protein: CASSIPAGSTFEAFF; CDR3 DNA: TGTGCCAGTAGTATCCCGGCAGGGTCGACGTTTGAAGCTTTCTTT
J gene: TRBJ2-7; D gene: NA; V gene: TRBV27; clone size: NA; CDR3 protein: CASSSRGRHEQYF; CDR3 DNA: TGTGCCAGCAGTTCCCGGGGACGCCACGAGCAGTACTTC
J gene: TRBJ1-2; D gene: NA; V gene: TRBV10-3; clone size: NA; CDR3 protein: CAISESSAADLGYGYTF; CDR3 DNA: TGTGCCATCAGTGAGTCATCGGCAGCGGACCTTGGCTATGGCTACACCTTC
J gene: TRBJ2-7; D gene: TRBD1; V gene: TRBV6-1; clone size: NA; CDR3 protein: CASSDGILGQGYEQYF; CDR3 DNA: TGTGCCAGCAGTGATGGGATACTTGGACAGGGGTACGAGCAGTACTTC